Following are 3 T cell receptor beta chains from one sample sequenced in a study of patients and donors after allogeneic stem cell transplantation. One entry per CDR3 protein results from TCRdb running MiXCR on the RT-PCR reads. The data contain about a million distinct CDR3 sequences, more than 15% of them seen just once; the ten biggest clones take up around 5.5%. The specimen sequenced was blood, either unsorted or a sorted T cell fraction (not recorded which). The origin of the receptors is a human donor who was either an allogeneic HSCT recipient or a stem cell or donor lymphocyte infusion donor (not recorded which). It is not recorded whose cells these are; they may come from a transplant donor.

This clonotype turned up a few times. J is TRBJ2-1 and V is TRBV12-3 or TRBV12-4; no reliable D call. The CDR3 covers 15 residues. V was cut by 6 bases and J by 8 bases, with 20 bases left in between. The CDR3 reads CASSAVESGPYEQFF. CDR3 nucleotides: TGTGCCAGCAGCGCCGTTGAATCGGGTCCCTATGAGCAGTTCTTC.

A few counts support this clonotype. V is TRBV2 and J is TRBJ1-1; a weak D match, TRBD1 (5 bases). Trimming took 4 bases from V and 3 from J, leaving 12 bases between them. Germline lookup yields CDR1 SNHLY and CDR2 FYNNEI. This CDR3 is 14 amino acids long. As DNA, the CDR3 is TGTGCCAGCAGTGTCTCTGGGGCAGACACTGAAGCTTTCTTT. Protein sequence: CASSVSGADTEAFF. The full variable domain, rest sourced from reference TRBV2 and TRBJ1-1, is EPEVTQTPSHQVTQMGQEVILRCVPISNHLYFYWYRQILGQKVEFLVSFYNNEISEKSEIFDDQFSVERPDGSNFTLKIRSTKLEDSAMYFCASSVSGADTEAFFGQGTRLTVV.

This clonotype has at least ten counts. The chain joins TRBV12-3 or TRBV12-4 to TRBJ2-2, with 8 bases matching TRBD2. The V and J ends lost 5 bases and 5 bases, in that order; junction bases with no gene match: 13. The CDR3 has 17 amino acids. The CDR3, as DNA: TGTGCCAGCAGTCGAAGGAGCGGGAGAGCTCCAACCGGGGAGCTGTTTTTT. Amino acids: CASSRRSGRAPTGELFF.